The 3 T cell receptor beta chains below come from one sample, sequenced in a study of Tregs in tolerant kidney transplant recipients. Recipients received nonmyeloablative bone marrow transplants from related graft donors, with transient mixed chimerism. Here immunoSEQ multiplex PCR was the method, and the copy in TCRdb shows in-frame clones only, minus some. The table lists under 90,000 clones, over 75% of them singletons. The source was CD4+ T cells from blood (PBMCs), collected 24 months after the transplant. Receptors were obtained from a human patient who received a combined kidney and bone marrow transplant. Part of the T cell pool may stem from the graft donor.

J is TRBJ2-3 and V is TRBV30; D is perhaps TRBD1 (6 bases). Trimming cost V 2 bases and J 6 bases, with 9 bases left between them. Per germline, CDR1 GTSNPN and CDR2 SVGIG (reference sequence). The CDR3 sequence is 12 residues long. The CDR3 sequence is CAWSLRGDTQYF. In DNA form, the CDR3 reads TGTGCCTGGAGTCTGAGGGGGGATACGCAGTATTTT.

The gene calls are TRBV11-3 and TRBJ2-1; possibly TRBD1 for D (6 bases). CDR3 length: 12 amino acids. The V end was cut by 7 bases, the J end by 12 bases, with 16 bases between. Germline loops: CDR1 SGHNT, CDR2 YENEEA. Here the CDR3 reads CASTRTGHWQFF. The CDR3 DNA reads TGTGCCAGCACCCGGACGGGACACTGGCAGTTCTTC.

J is TRBJ2-3 and V is TRBV27, with D unresolved. Germline V gives CDR1 MNHEY, CDR2 SMNVEV (reference sequence). Trimming removed 5 bases from V and 10 bases from J, with 22 bases in between. This CDR3 spans 15 amino acids. This CDR3 is CASSLRTYNTKAQYF. In DNA form, the CDR3 reads TGTGCCAGCAGTCTACGAACATACAATACTAAGGCGCAGTATTTT.